This T cell receptor (beta chain) is from a study of response to subunit inactivated influenza vaccine. Study-level results: Authors proposed each seasonal influenza vaccination draws in few new T cells.

This CDR3 has 15 amino acids. Trimming pared 1 base from V and 0 bases from J, leaving 10 bases between. Germline V lookup: CDR1 DFQATT, CDR2 SNEGSKA (reference sequence). This clonotype was seen a few times. Its target is unknown. TCRdb analysed the RT-PCR reads with MiXCR anew, one entry per CDR3 protein. The top ten hold roughly 6.4% of the sample, which has 650,000 to 800,000 distinct CDR3 sequences, roughly 14% seen once. This rearrangement joins TRBV20-1 to TRBJ2-4; weak D call: TRBD2 (5 bases). This specimen was PBMCs from blood, taken roughly 15 days before vaccination. The TCR sequence derives from a man aged 50-59 years who received an inactivated influenza vaccine. The CDR3 protein is CSARVPGRAKNIQYF. The CDR3 DNA is TGCAGTGCTAGAGTTCCGGGGAGAGCCAAAAACATTCAGTACTTC.